The clone carrying this T cell receptor (beta chain) occurred a few times. Its antigen is undetermined. Here immunoSEQ multiplex PCR was the method, and the copy in TCRdb shows in-frame clones only, minus some. The profile shows 140,000 or so clones, roughly 87% of them singletons. These data originate in a study of cytomegalovirus exposure and HLA in healthy donors. Study results and limitations: In vitro confirmation showed three CMV-associated chains to be CMV antigen specific. First-cohort TCR clusters were later found to tend to co-occur in the 120 or so validation repertoires.

Trimming cost V 6 bases and J 4 bases, with 16 bases left between them. This CDR3 is 14 amino acids long. The germline CDR1 and CDR2 sequences are MNHEY and SVGAGI. The donors were in the approximately 120-subject validation cohort, distinct from the approximately 700-subject first cohort. This sequence joins TRBV6-5 and TRBJ2-7; a possible D gene is TRBD1 (5 bases). The sample taken for sequencing was PBMCs. The clonotype was recovered from a woman aged 18-29 years in good health and CMV-seropositive. This CDR3 is CASSPAGWLYEQYF. CDR3 in DNA: TGTGCCAGCAGCCCGGCAGGGTGGCTGTACGAGCAGTACTTC.